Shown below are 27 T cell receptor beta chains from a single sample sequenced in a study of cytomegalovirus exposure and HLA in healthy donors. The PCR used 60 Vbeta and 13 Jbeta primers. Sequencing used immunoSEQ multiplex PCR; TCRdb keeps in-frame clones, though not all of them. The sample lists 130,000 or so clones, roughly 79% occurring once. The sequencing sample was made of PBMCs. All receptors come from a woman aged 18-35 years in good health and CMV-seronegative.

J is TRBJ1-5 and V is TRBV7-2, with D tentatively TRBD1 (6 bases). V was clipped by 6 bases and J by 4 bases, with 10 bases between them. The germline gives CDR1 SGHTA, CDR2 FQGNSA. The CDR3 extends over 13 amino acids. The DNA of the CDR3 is TGTGCCAGCAGAGGACAGCCTAATCAGCCCCAGCATTTT. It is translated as CASRGQPNQPQHF.

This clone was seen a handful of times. CDR3 DNA: TGTGCCTGGAAACCGGGGTCCAAAAACATTCAGTACTTC. Amino acids: CAWKPGSKNIQYF. The chain recombines TRBV30 with TRBJ2-4, with D possibly matching TRBD2 (5 bases). CDR1 is GTSNPN and CDR2 is SVGIG in the germline V gene (reference sequence). Trimming shortened V by 4 bases and J by 2 bases, and 9 bases separated the two germline ends. The CDR3 loop spans 13 amino acids.

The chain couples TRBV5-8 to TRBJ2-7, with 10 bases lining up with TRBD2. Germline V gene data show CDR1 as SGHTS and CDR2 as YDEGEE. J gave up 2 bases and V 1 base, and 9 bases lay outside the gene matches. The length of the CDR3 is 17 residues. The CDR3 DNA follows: TGTGCCAGCAGCTTGTTTAGGCTAGCGGGAGCCCCCTACGAGCAGTACTTC. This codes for CASSLFRLAGAPYEQYF.

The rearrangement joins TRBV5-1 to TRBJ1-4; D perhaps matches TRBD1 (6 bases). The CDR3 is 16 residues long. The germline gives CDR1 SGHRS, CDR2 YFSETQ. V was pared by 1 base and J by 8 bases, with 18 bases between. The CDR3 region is CASSLSPAGEVEKLFF. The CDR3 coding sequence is TGCGCCAGCAGCTTGAGCCCGGCAGGGGAAGTGGAAAAACTGTTTTTT.

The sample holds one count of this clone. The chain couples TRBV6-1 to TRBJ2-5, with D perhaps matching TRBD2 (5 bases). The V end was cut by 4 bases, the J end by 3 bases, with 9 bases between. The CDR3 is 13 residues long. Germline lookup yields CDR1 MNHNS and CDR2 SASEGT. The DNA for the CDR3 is TGTGCCAGCAGTGTAGGACTGGAAGAGACCCAGTACTTC. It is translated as CASSVGLEETQYF.

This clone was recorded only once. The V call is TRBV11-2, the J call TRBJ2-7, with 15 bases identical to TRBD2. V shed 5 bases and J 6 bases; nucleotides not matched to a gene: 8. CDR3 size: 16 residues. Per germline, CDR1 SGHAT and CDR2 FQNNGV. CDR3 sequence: CASSPWTSGRVGEQYF. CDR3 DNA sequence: TGTGCCAGCAGCCCCTGGACTAGCGGGAGGGTAGGCGAGCAGTACTTC. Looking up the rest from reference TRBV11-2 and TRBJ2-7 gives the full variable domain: EAGVAQSPRYKIIEKRQSVAFWCNPISGHATLYWYQQILGQGPKLLIQFQNNGVVDDSQLPKDRFSAERLKGVDSTLKIQPAKLEDSAVYLCASSPWTSGRVGEQYFGPGTRLTVT.

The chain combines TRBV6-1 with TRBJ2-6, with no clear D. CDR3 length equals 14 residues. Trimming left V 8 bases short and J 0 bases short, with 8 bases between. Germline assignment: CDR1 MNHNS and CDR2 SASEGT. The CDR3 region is CASEDYSGANVLTF. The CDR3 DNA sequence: TGTGCCAGCGAGGATTACTCTGGGGCCAACGTCCTGACTTTC.

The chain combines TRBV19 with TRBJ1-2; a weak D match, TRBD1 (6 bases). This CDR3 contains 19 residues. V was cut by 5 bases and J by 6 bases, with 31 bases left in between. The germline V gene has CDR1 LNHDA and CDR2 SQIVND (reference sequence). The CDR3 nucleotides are TGTGCCAGTAGTCCTCCGGGACAAAGCTCGGAGGCCCTACGTGATGGCTACACCTTC. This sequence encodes CASSPPGQSSEALRDGYTF.

This CDR3 reads CASSSRTGENTEAFF. CDR3 sequence (DNA): TGTGCCAGCAGTTCGCGGACAGGGGAGAACACTGAAGCTTTCTTT. The chain links TRBV27 to TRBJ1-1, with 9 bases that match TRBD1. CDR3 size: 15 residues. CDR1 and CDR2 from the germline V gene are MNHEY and SMNVEV (reference sequence). The V segment lost 4 bases and the J segment 1 base; nucleotides outside the gene matches: 4.

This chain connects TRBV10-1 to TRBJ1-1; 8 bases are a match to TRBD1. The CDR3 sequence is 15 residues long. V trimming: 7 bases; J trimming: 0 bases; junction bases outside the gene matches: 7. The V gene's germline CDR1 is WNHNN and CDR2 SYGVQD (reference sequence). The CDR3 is CASTTGTGMNTEAFF. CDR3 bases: TGCGCCAGCACCACCGGGACAGGAATGAACACTGAAGCTTTCTTT.

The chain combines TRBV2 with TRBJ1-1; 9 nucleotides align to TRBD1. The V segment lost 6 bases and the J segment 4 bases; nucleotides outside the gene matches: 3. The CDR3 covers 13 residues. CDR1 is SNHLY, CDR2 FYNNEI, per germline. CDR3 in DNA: TGTGCCAGCAGGGGGACAGGGCCCACTGAAGCTTTCTTT. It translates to CASRGTGPTEAFF.

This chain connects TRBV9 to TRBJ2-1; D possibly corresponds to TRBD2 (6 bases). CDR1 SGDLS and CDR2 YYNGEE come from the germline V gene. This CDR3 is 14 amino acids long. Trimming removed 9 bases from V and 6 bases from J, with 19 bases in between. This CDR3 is CATGWGECLNEQFF. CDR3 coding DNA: TGTGCCACAGGCTGGGGGGAGTGCCTCAATGAGCAGTTCTTC.

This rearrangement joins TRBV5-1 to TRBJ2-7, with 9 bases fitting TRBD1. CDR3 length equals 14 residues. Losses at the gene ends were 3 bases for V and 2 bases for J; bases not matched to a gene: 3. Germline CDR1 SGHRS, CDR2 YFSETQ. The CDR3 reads CASSSGQGAYEQYF. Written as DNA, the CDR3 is TGCGCCAGCAGCTCGGGACAGGGAGCCTACGAGCAGTACTTC.

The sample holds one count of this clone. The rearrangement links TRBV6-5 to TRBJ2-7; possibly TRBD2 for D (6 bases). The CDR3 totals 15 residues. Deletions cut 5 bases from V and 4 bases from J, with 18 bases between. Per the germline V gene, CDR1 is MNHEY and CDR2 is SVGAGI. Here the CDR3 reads CASSVFRGSKYEQYF. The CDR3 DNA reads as TGTGCCAGCAGTGTTTTTCGGGGGTCTAAGTACGAGCAGTACTTC.

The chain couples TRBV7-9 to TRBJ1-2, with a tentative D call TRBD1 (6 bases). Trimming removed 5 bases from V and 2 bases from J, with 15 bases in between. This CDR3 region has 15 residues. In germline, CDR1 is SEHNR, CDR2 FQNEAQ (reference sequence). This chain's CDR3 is CASSPLSGQNYGYTF. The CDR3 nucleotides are TGTGCCAGCAGCCCCCTCTCAGGACAGAACTATGGCTACACCTTC.

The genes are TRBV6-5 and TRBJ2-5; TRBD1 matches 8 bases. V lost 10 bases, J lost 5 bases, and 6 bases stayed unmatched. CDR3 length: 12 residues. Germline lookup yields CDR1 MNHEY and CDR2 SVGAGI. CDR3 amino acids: CATDRGWETQYF. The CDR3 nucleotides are TGTGCCACCGACAGGGGCTGGGAGACCCAGTACTTC.

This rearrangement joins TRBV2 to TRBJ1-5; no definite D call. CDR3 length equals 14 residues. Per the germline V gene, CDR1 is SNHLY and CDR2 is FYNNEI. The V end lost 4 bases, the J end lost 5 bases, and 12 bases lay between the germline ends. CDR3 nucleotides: TGTGCCAGCAGTGTACGAGAAGCTGATCAGCCCCAGCATTTT. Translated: CASSVREADQPQHF.

This CDR3 reads CASSQRDRGLLLGETQYF. CDR3 nucleotide sequence: TGCGCCAGCAGCCAAAGGGACAGGGGGCTCCTGCTCGGAGAGACCCAGTACTTC. The chain employs TRBV4-1 and TRBJ2-5, with 12 bases that match TRBD1. Germline lookup yields CDR1 MGHRA and CDR2 YSYEKL. J was trimmed by 4 bases and V by 2 bases; bases with no gene match: 11. CDR3 size: 18 residues.

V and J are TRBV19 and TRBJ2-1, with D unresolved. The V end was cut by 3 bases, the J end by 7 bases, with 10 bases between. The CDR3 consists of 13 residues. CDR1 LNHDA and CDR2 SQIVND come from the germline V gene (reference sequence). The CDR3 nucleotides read TGTGCCAGTAGTATGACGGAGCTGAATGAGCAGTTCTTC. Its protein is CASSMTELNEQFF.

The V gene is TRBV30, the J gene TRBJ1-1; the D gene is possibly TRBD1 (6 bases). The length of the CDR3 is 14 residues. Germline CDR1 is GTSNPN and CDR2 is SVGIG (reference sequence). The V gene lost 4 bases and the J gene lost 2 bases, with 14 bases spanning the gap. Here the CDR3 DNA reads TGTGCCTGGAACCTCGGACAGCTAAACACTGAAGCTTTCTTT. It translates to CAWNLGQLNTEAFF.

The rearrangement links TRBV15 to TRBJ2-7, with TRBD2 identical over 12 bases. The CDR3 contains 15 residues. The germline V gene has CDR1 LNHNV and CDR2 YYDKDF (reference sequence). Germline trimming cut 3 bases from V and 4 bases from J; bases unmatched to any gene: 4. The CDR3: CATSRAGTSGYEQYF. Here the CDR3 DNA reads TGTGCCACCAGCAGGGCCGGGACTAGCGGGTACGAGCAGTACTTC.

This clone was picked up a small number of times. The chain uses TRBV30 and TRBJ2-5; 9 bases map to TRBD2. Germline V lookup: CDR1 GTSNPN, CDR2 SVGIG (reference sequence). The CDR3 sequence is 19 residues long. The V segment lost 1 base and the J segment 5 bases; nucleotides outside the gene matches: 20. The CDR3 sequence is CAWSGGIPPGGRARETQYF. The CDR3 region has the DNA TGTGCCTGGAGTGGTGGGATTCCGCCTGGCGGGAGGGCCAGGGAGACCCAGTACTTC.

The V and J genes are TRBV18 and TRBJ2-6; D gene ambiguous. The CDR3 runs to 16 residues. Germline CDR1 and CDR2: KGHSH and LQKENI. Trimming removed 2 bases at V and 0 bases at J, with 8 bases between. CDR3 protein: CASSPNFFSGANVLTF. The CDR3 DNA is TGTGCCAGCTCACCAAACTTTTTCTCTGGGGCCAACGTCCTGACTTTC. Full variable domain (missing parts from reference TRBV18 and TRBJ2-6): NAGVMQNPRHLVRRRGQEARLRCSPMKGHSHVYWYRQLPEEGLKFMVYLQKENIIDESGMPKERFSAEFPKEGPSILRIQQVVRGDSAAYFCASSPNFFSGANVLTFGAGSRLTVL.

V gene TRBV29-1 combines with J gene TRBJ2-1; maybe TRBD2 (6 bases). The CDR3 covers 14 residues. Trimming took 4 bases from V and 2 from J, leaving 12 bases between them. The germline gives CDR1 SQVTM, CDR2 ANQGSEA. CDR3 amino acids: CSVGGGGAYNEQFF. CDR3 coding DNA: TGCAGCGTTGGGGGAGGTGGGGCCTACAATGAGCAGTTCTTC.

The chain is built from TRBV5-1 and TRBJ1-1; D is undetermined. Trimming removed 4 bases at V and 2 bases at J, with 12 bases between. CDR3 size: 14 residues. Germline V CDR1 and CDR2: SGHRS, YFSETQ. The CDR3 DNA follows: TGCGCCAGCAGCCGTGGGTCGGGAAACACTGAAGCTTTCTTT. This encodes CASSRGSGNTEAFF.

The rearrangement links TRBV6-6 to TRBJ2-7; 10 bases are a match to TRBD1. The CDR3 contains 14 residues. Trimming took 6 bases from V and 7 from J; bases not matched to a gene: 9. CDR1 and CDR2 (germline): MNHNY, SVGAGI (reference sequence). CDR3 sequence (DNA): TGTGCCAGCAGCTCCGGGACAGGGGCAAGGGAGCAGTACTTC. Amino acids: CASSSGTGAREQYF.

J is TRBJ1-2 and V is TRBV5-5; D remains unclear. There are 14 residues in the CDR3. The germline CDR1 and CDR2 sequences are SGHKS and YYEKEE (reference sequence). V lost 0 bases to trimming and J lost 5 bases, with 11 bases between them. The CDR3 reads CASSLGGRSYGYTF. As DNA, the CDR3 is TGTGCCAGCAGCTTGGGAGGGCGGAGTTATGGCTACACCTTC.